Following are 12 T cell receptor beta chains from one sample sequenced in a study of T-cell reconstitution after alpha-beta-depleted transplantation in children. Construction of the TCRbeta library involved unique molecular identifiers. TCRdb itself ran the PCR reads through MiXCR, one entry per CDR3 protein. The repertoire has around 600,000 distinct CDR3 sequences, roughly a tenth of them found once; the top ten carry about 4%. The input for sequencing was PBMCs from the stem cell graft donor, taken from the stem cell graft. Every receptor here comes from a human donor who donated a stem cell graft to a child with acute myeloid leukemia.

The V and J genes are TRBV30 and TRBJ2-1; a weak D match, TRBD2 (7 bases). The CDR3 totals 15 residues. CDR1 is GTSNPN and CDR2 is SVGIG in the germline V gene (reference sequence). Trimming cost V 1 base and J 4 bases, with 14 bases left between them. CDR3 in DNA: TGTGCCTGGAGTGAGGCGGGGGCGGCGTACAATGAGCAGTTCTTC. This sequence encodes CAWSEAGAAYNEQFF.

At least ten counts were recorded for this clonotype. The chain has TRBV12-3 or TRBV12-4 and TRBJ1-4; TRBD1 agrees at 8 bases. The CDR3 consists of 14 residues. V shed 5 bases and J 8 bases; nucleotides not matched to a gene: 7. CDR3 sequence reads: CASSPPGGVEKLFF. In DNA form, the CDR3 reads TGTGCCAGCAGTCCCCCAGGGGGCGTAGAAAAACTGTTTTTT.

This clonotype appeared a few times. J is TRBJ2-3 and V is TRBV18, with D possibly called TRBD1 or TRBD2 (5 bases each). Trimming left V 3 bases short and J 3 bases short, with 16 bases between. The germline gives CDR1 KGHSH, CDR2 LQKENI. The CDR3 covers 16 residues. CDR3 bases: TGTGCCAGCTCACCGCGTGGGGGATCTCAAACAGATACGCAGTATTTT. Translating it yields CASSPRGGSQTDTQYF. Full variable domain (rest looked up from reference TRBV18 and TRBJ2-3): NAGVMQNPRHLVRRRGQEARLRCSPMKGHSHVYWYRQLPEEGLKFMVYLQKENIIDESGMPKERFSAEFPKEGPSILRIQQVVRGDSAAYFCASSPRGGSQTDTQYFGPGTRLTVL.

This clonotype occurred many times. The rearrangement uses TRBV20-1 and TRBJ2-5, with TRBD2 matching over 11 bases. This CDR3 spans 14 amino acids. Germline V gene data show CDR1 as DFQATT and CDR2 as SNEGSKA (reference sequence). V lost 5 bases and J lost 5; bases outside the gene matches: 7. CDR3 loop: CSASLAGAVETQYF. In DNA form, the CDR3 reads TGCAGTGCTTCACTAGCGGGAGCGGTCGAGACCCAGTACTTC.

The chain is built from TRBV9 and TRBJ1-1; possible D gene TRBD1, 5 bases. Germline values: CDR1 SGDLS, CDR2 YYNGEE. The V end lost 3 bases, the J end lost 0 bases, and 15 bases lay between the germline ends. This CDR3 is 16 amino acids long. CDR3 coding DNA: TGTGCCAGCAGCGACAGATCAGGGTTTCTGAACACTGAAGCTTTCTTT. Protein product: CASSDRSGFLNTEAFF. Full variable domain (remainder filled in from reference TRBV9 and TRBJ1-1): DSGVTQTPKHLITATGQRVTLRCSPRSGDLSVYWYQQSLDQGLQFLIQYYNGEERAKGNILERFSAQQFPDLHSELNLSSLELGDSALYFCASSDRSGFLNTEAFFGQGTRLTVV.

Concerning this clonotype: No conserved phenylalanine or tryptophan ends this CDR3, so it is likely a read error. The V and J genes are TRBV11-1 and TRBJ2-1, with D possibly being TRBD1 or TRBD2 (6 bases each). V lost 8 bases and J lost 6, with 17 bases in between. CDR3 size: 14 residues. CDR1 and CDR2 from the germline V gene are SGHAT and FQDESV (reference sequence). The CDR3 here is CASGGWGARNEQFL. The CDR3 region has the DNA TGTGCCAGCGGGGGGTGGGGGGCGCGCAATGAGCAGTTCTTA.

This clonotype came up many times. The chain carries TRBV12-3 or TRBV12-4 and TRBJ1-5; D unclear. The CDR3 contains 15 residues. The V end lost 3 bases, the J end lost 1 base, and 10 bases lay between the germline ends. Here the CDR3 reads CASSFGQISNQPQHF. The CDR3 nucleotides are TGTGCCAGCAGTTTCGGGCAGATAAGCAATCAGCCCCAGCATTTT.

This clonotype was detected a few times. The gene calls are TRBV20-1 and TRBJ2-1; D might be TRBD1 (6 bases). The CDR3 is made up of 14 amino acids. Trimming cost V 1 base and J 1 base, with 8 bases left between them. From germline, CDR1 is DFQATT and CDR2 SNEGSKA (reference sequence). The DNA for the CDR3 is TGCAGTGCTAGAGCCCAGGGGTCCTACAATGAGCAGTTCTTC. It is translated as CSARAQGSYNEQFF.

The gene calls are TRBV20-1 and TRBJ1-2; D might be TRBD1 (5 bases). The CDR3 consists of 11 residues. Germline values: CDR1 DFQATT, CDR2 SNEGSKA (reference sequence). V dropped 2 bases and J dropped 7 bases, with 8 bases sitting between them. Here the CDR3 DNA reads TGCAGTGCTAGACCAGGGCCTGGCTACACCTTC. It yields the protein CSARPGPGYTF.

This clonotype was detected ten times or more. The V gene is TRBV7-2, the J gene TRBJ2-3, with D unresolved. This CDR3 is built from 16 residues. CDR1 and CDR2 from the germline V gene are SGHTA and FQGNSA. Deletions cut 1 base from V and 4 bases from J, with 15 bases between. CDR3 in DNA: TGTGCCAGCAGCTTAGGTTTCGTACGTAGGGCAGATACGCAGTATTTT. It specifies CASSLGFVRRADTQYF. Complete variable domain (other parts from reference TRBV7-2 and TRBJ2-3): GAGVSQSPSNKVTEKGKDVELRCDPISGHTALYWYRQSLGQGLEFLIYFQGNSAPDKSGLPSDRFSAERTGGSVSTLTIQRTQQEDSAVYLCASSLGFVRRADTQYFGPGTRLTVL.

There are a few counts of this clonotype. This sequence joins TRBV9 and TRBJ1-2; 10 nucleotides agree with TRBD1. V was clipped by 3 bases and J by 8 bases; unmatched bases: 7. Per the germline V gene, CDR1 is SGDLS and CDR2 is YYNGEE. The CDR3 has 14 residues. The CDR3 bases are TGTGCCAGCAGCGCCCGGACAGGGGGAGACGGCTACACCTTC. Protein product: CASSARTGGDGYTF.

This clonotype appeared many times. This chain links TRBV7-9 with TRBJ2-5; D is uncertain. Germline CDR1 is SEHNR and CDR2 is FQNEAQ (reference sequence). Deletions cut 6 bases from V and 1 base from J, with 12 bases between. The CDR3 is 14 amino acids. CDR3 residues: CASRPKSSQETQYF. DNA of the CDR3: TGTGCCAGCAGACCAAAATCCTCCCAAGAGACCCAGTACTTC.